This T cell receptor (beta chain) derives from a study of blood T cell repertoires in COVID-19. Study overall: Samples of COVID-19 (acute and convalescent) were obtained from the United States, Italy and Spain. Sample material is recorded as cDNA or gDNA derived from T cells, B-cell-depleted T cells, or PBMCs.

The V segment lost 3 bases and the J segment 9 bases; nucleotides outside the gene matches: 11. The CDR3 covers 15 residues. CDR1 is KGHSH and CDR2 is LQKENI in the germline V gene. In the original workflow: Estimated nucleated cell counts came from reference gene primer amplification. Method: immunoSEQ multiplex PCR; TCRdb's copy keeps in-frame clones and lacks some. Clone size and the V and J calls come from that table; the DNA yielded D and trimming. The profile covers 470,000 or so clones, with around 85% appearing a single time and under 4% taken by the ten largest. The sample comprised peripheral blood. This rearrangement joins TRBV18 to TRBJ2-1; TRBD2 aligns across 7 bases. This clonotype was sampled from a human donor in a cohort sampled during active COVID-19. CDR3 nucleotide sequence: TGTGCCAGCTCACCGCTCGGGCGGGAGTTAAGTGAGCAGTTCTTC. The encoded protein is CASSPLGRELSEQFF.